This entry concerns a single TCR beta chain. Cohorts were determined from participant-reported clinical history. Among Cohort 3 donors, those recovered had two negative PCRs, clearance, or symptom resolution. In the original workflow: Estimation of nucleated cell counts relied on the amplification of reference gene primers. Assay: immunoSEQ multiplex PCR; the TCRdb copy retains only in-frame clones and omits some. For V, J and clone size, that table is used; D and trimming come from the DNA. The sample lists about 320,000 clones, about 90% occurring once. The entry originates in a study of blood T cell repertoires in COVID-19. Overall study context: T cells, B-cell-depleted T cells, or PBMCs supplied cDNA or gDNA.

The CDR3 is made up of 13 amino acids. Germline V gene sequence: CDR1 SEHNR, CDR2 FQNEAQ (reference sequence). Deletions cut 5 bases from V and 1 base from J, with 8 bases between. The receptor was isolated from a man younger than 45 who had recovered from COVID-19. The specimen sequenced was PBMCs or T cells enriched from blood (not recorded which). The gene calls are TRBV7-9 and TRBJ1-1; possibly TRBD1 for D (5 bases). CDR3 in amino acids: CASSPGWNTEAFF. In DNA form, the CDR3 reads TGTGCCAGCAGCCCAGGGTGGAACACTGAAGCTTTCTTT.